This T cell receptor beta chain was observed in a study of vaccination and CD4 T cells after COVID-19. Study-level findings and limits: In convalescent patients, 304 of 307 vaccine-specific clones were mono-reactive for SARS-CoV-2 spike.

The Oncomine TCR Beta short-read assay was applied to DNA of cultured CD4+ T cells. TCRdb redid the calling of the PCR reads with MiXCR, one entry per CDR3 protein. The table has some 13,000 distinct CDR3 sequences, roughly 50% seen once. CDR3 length: 16 residues. Trimming removed 0 bases from V and 8 bases from J; junction bases left unmatched: 12. Germline assignment: CDR1 SGHTA and CDR2 FQGNSA. This clonotype has more than one count but fewer than ten. What it binds is unknown. Treatment described: roughly nine-day PBMC culture with coronavirus spike peptide pools or control peptides (ViraFEST assay).

Sequencing was performed on CD4+ T cells from blood, cultured in vitro. V gene TRBV7-2 combines with J gene TRBJ1-2, with 7 positions matching TRBD1. This clonotype was sampled from a human donor who had recovered from COVID-19. The CDR3 DNA reads as TGTGCCAGCAGCTTAGCGCAATCATATAACAGGGGCGGCTACACCTTC. It encodes CASSLAQSYNRGGYTF.